The next 20 T cell receptor beta chains were all read from a single sample in a study of naive and memory T cell subsets. No antigen is known for these receptors. Study-level results: Possibly reflecting memory cells re-expressing CD45RA, a few larger clonotypes occurred in naive repertoires, especially CD8.

An equimolar mix of two oligonucleotides served as the beta constant-region primer for TRBC1 and TRBC2. Four rounds of PCR amplified the ligated cDNA using nested alpha and beta constant-region primers plus SP2. TCRdb reanalysed the UMI-ligation and nested PCR reads using MiXCR and keeps one entry per CDR3 protein. The profile shows about 160,000 distinct CDR3 sequences, roughly 22% of them singletons. The sample consisted of naive CD4+ T cells from blood. All receptors come from a human donor in good health.

The V gene is TRBV28, the J gene TRBJ2-7, with 9 bases matching TRBD2. J gave up 7 bases and V 3 bases, and 19 bases lay outside the gene matches. The CDR3 has 18 residues. Germline V gives CDR1 MDHEN, CDR2 SYDVKM. The CDR3 coding sequence is TGTGCCAGCAGTTTCCGAAACCTCCGGCTAGCGGGATCAAGGGAGCAGTACTTC. Translation: CASSFRNLRLAGSREQYF.

As to this clonotype: With a much larger clone just one base away, this may be a read error. The chain is built from TRBV24-1 and TRBJ2-1; D call uncertain. CDR3 size: 15 residues. CDR1 and CDR2 (germline): KGHDR, SFDVKD. Trimming took 0 bases from V and 1 from J, leaving 6 bases between them. CDR3 sequence: CATSDLVASYNEQFF. In DNA form, the CDR3 reads TGTGCCACCAGTGATTTGGTGGCTTCCTACAATGAGCAGTTCTTC.

The chain is built from TRBV12-3 or TRBV12-4 and TRBJ2-3; a weak D match, TRBD1 (6 bases). With 3 bases removed from V and 4 bases from J, the gap between germline ends came to 14 bases. There are 15 residues in the CDR3. The CDR3 spells CASSLRRGAADTQYF. CDR3 DNA sequence: TGTGCCAGCAGTTTGCGCAGGGGTGCCGCAGATACGCAGTATTTT.

This clonotype was observed a few times. V is TRBV12-2 and J is TRBJ2-7; TRBD1 is the table's D call and was not checked against the DNA. TRBV12-2 is deemed a pseudogene. The CDR3 sequence is 16 residues long. The CDR3: CASRLVLGTLSYEQYF. The DNA for the CDR3 is TGTGCAAGTCGCTTAGTTCTCGGGACCCTCTCCTACGAGCAGTACTTC.

This clonotype was seen a few times. J is TRBJ2-1 and V is TRBV20-1; 11 bases agree with TRBD1. Germline lookup yields CDR1 DFQATT and CDR2 SNEGSKA (reference sequence). The CDR3 loop spans 15 amino acids. With 4 bases clipped from V and 4 bases from J, the junction kept 6 bases outside the gene matches. CDR3 DNA: TGCAGTGCTAAGGACAGGGGGCCGTTTTACAATGAGCAGTTCTTC. It translates to CSAKDRGPFYNEQFF.

The rearrangement joins TRBV9 to TRBJ2-1, with a weak D call TRBD1 (6 bases). The CDR3 has 14 residues. Per germline, CDR1 SGDLS and CDR2 YYNGEE. The ends were cut back, 0 bases at V and 3 bases at J, with 7 bases in the middle. CDR3 loop: CASSVEGGYNEQFF. The DNA of the CDR3 is TGTGCCAGCAGCGTAGAAGGGGGCTACAATGAGCAGTTCTTC.

The rearrangement links TRBV20-1 to TRBJ2-5; 9 nucleotides agree with TRBD1. The CDR3 has 13 amino acids. V shed 5 bases, J shed 2 bases, and the junction held 3 bases outside the gene matches. From germline, CDR1 is DFQATT and CDR2 SNEGSKA (reference sequence). The CDR3: CSAGDRGQETQYF. CDR3 in DNA: TGCAGTGCTGGTGACAGGGGGCAAGAGACCCAGTACTTC.

The J gene is TRBJ2-3, the V gene TRBV6-2 or TRBV6-3; possible D gene TRBD2, 5 bases. V dropped 6 bases and J dropped 10 bases, with 14 bases sitting between them. Germline V gives CDR1 MNHEY, CDR2 SVGEGT. The CDR3 is 12 amino acids. The CDR3 nucleotides are TGTGCCAGCAGCCGGACTCAGTCGCCGCAGTATTTT. Amino acids: CASSRTQSPQYF.

In nucleotides, the CDR3 is TGTGCCAGTAAGGTTTCTGGGGCCAACGTCCTGACTTTC. It translates to CASKVSGANVLTF. This chain links TRBV19 with TRBJ2-6; D is unclear. Germline assignment: CDR1 LNHDA and CDR2 SQIVND (reference sequence). V was cut by 7 bases and J by 1 base, with 5 bases left in between. This CDR3 is built from 13 residues.

The chain is built from TRBV20-1 and TRBJ2-3; 8 nucleotides agree with TRBD1. V trimming: 4 bases; J trimming: 5 bases; junction bases outside the gene matches: 11. This CDR3 region has 15 residues. Germline CDR1 and CDR2: DFQATT and SNEGSKA (reference sequence). The CDR3: CSANRDRGKGDTQYF. CDR3 DNA: TGCAGTGCTAACCGCGACAGGGGTAAAGGAGATACGCAGTATTTT.

The rearrangement joins TRBV27 to TRBJ2-3; D not resolved. The V end was cut by 6 bases, the J end by 2 bases, with 6 bases between. The germline V gene has CDR1 MNHEY and CDR2 SMNVEV (reference sequence). This CDR3 contains 12 residues. The CDR3 here is CASSDFTDTQYF. CDR3 sequence (DNA): TGTGCCAGCAGCGACTTCACAGATACGCAGTATTTT.

The rearrangement joins TRBV6-6 to TRBJ1-4; 9 bases fit TRBD1. The trim removed 6 bases at V and 6 bases at J, leaving 8 bases unmatched. The CDR3 covers 15 residues. Germline loops: CDR1 MNHNY, CDR2 SVGAGI (reference sequence). CDR3 in amino acids: CASRHGDREDEKLFF. The CDR3 DNA follows: TGTGCCAGCAGGCACGGGGACAGGGAGGATGAAAAACTGTTTTTT.

This clonotype was detected only a few times. The chain combines TRBV2 with TRBJ2-7; 8 bases match TRBD2. The junction had 10 bases not matched to a gene; V was cut back by 6 bases and J by 0 bases. Germline lookup yields CDR1 SNHLY and CDR2 FYNNEI. The CDR3 sequence is 16 residues long. The CDR3 spells CASSLLGGRTSYEQYF. The CDR3 DNA is TGTGCCAGCAGCCTCTTGGGCGGGAGGACCTCCTACGAGCAGTACTTC.

The rearrangement links TRBV5-1 to TRBJ2-2; D gene uncertain. V was cut by 1 base and J by 5 bases, with 9 bases left in between. The CDR3 extends over 14 amino acids. Per germline, CDR1 SGHRS and CDR2 YFSETQ. In DNA form, the CDR3 reads TGCGCCAGCAGCTTGTTGCAGACTACCGGGGAGCTGTTTTTT. This codes for CASSLLQTTGELFF.

A few counts support this clonotype. The chain couples TRBV24-1 to TRBJ1-5; D remains ambiguous. V was pared by 5 bases and J by 0 bases, with 7 bases between. CDR1 and CDR2 (germline): KGHDR, SFDVKD. CDR3 length: 14 amino acids. CDR3 loop: CATSGDYSNQPQHF. In DNA form, the CDR3 reads TGTGCCACCAGTGGGGATTATAGCAATCAGCCCCAGCATTTT.

The chain combines TRBV27 with TRBJ2-3; TRBD2 is a possible D gene (5 bases). CDR3 length: 16 amino acids. Trimming left V 5 bases short and J 0 bases short, with 15 bases between. From germline, CDR1 is MNHEY and CDR2 SMNVEV (reference sequence). The CDR3 protein is CASSTRRSTSTDTQYF. For the CDR3, the DNA is TGTGCCAGCAGTACCCGGAGGTCCACTAGCACAGATACGCAGTATTTT.

This clonotype was detected only a few times. V is TRBV28 and J is TRBJ2-1; D is ambiguous. There are 14 residues in the CDR3. Trimming took 2 bases from V and 5 from J, leaving 10 bases between them. Germline loops: CDR1 MDHEN, CDR2 SYDVKM. The chain's CDR3 is CASSLGPSDNEQFF. Here the CDR3 DNA reads TGTGCCAGCAGTTTAGGCCCGTCCGACAATGAGCAGTTCTTC. The variable domain in full, completed from reference TRBV28 and TRBJ2-1, reads DVKVTQSSRYLVKRTGEKVFLECVQDMDHENMFWYRQDPGLGLRLIYFSYDVKMKEKGDIPEGYSVSREKKERFSLILESASTNQTSMYLCASSLGPSDNEQFFGPGTRLTVL.

V usage is TRBV29-1 and J usage is TRBJ1-2; TRBD1 might be the D (5 bases). The germline CDR1 and CDR2 sequences are SQVTM and ANQGSEA. The CDR3 extends over 13 amino acids. The ends were cut back, 2 bases at V and 7 bases at J, with 14 bases in the middle. In DNA, the CDR3 is TGCAGCGTTGAACGGGTTGAGGACATTGGCTACACCTTC. Its translation is CSVERVEDIGYTF.

This clonotype was seen more than once but under ten times. The chain couples TRBV11-2 to TRBJ2-2, with D possibly TRBD2 on 6 matching bases. The V end was cut by 4 bases, the J end by 0 bases, with 15 bases between. Germline-derived CDR1 and CDR2 are SGHAT and FQNNGV. The length of the CDR3 is 17 residues. The CDR3 spells CASSSDSGAANTGELFF. The CDR3 nucleotides are TGTGCCAGCAGCTCAGATAGCGGAGCGGCGAACACCGGGGAGCTGTTTTTT. Filled out from reference TRBV11-2 and TRBJ2-2, the complete variable domain reads EAGVAQSPRYKIIEKRQSVAFWCNPISGHATLYWYQQILGQGPKLLIQFQNNGVVDDSQLPKDRFSAERLKGVDSTLKIQPAKLEDSAVYLCASSSDSGAANTGELFFGEGSRLTVL.

Here the CDR3 reads CSVRGTGPYNEQFF. The CDR3 bases are TGCAGCGTTCGAGGAACAGGGCCCTACAATGAGCAGTTCTTC. The chain uses TRBV29-1 and TRBJ2-1; a possible D gene is TRBD1 (6 bases). CDR1 is SQVTM, CDR2 ANQGSEA, per germline. The CDR3 has 14 residues. Trimming cost V 5 bases and J 2 bases, with 13 bases left between them.